The clone carrying this T cell receptor beta chain was found a few times. Its antigen is as yet unknown. TCRdb processed the RT-PCR reads anew with MiXCR; each CDR3 protein has one entry. The sample includes about 700,000 distinct CDR3 sequences, 14% seen only once; the top ten take about 7.6%. These data belong to a study of response to subunit inactivated influenza vaccine. Study-level results: After each seasonal influenza vaccination, few new T cells are recruited, the authors suggested.

CDR3 length equals 15 residues. V was clipped by 6 bases and J by 3 bases; unmatched bases: 6. Germline values: CDR1 LGHNA, CDR2 YSLEER. The sequences come from PBMCs from blood, collected roughly 15 days before vaccination. This clonotype was obtained from a man in his fifties who received an inactivated influenza vaccine. The rearrangement joins TRBV4-3 to TRBJ2-2; TRBD1 aligns across 8 bases. CDR3 protein: CASRMLQGDTGELFF. CDR3 bases: TGCGCCAGCAGAATGCTACAGGGGGACACCGGGGAGCTGTTTTTT.